This T cell receptor beta chain originates from a study of blood T cell repertoires in COVID-19. Study details: The samples span acute and convalescent COVID-19 from the United States, Italy and Spain.

Trimming removed 5 bases at V and 2 bases at J, with 10 bases between. The germline V gene encodes CDR1 SEHNR and CDR2 FQNEAQ (reference sequence). The CDR3 extends over 13 amino acids. As handled by the study authors: Nucleated cell number was recorded as an estimate derived from reference gene primer amplification. Data came from immunoSEQ multiplex PCR; TCRdb stores just in-frame clones and leaves some out. That table gives V, J and clone size, and the DNA gave D and trimming. This table has 35,000 or so clones, roughly 78% appearing once. This chain joins TRBV7-9 and TRBJ2-7; possible D gene TRBD1, 5 bases. The specimen was peripheral blood. This TCR was sampled from a woman aged 70-85 years with acute or convalescent COVID-19. The CDR3 DNA reads as TGTGCCAGCAGCGAGACAGTTACCTACGAGCAGTACTTC. As protein: CASSETVTYEQYF. The variable domain in full, completed from reference TRBV7-9 and TRBJ2-7, reads DTGVSQNPRHKITKRGQNVTFRCDPISEHNRLYWYRQTLGQGPEFLTYFQNEAQLEKSRLLSDRFSAERPKGSFSTLEIQRTEQGDSAMYLCASSETVTYEQYFGPGTRLTVT.